The 5 T cell receptor beta chains below were found in one sample sequenced in a study of T-cell memory formation after mild COVID-19 (dated by TCRdb to the early 2020s). The library was obtained by 5' RACE. Sequencing used an Illumina NovaSeq 6000. TCRdb passed the public sequencing reads through fastp at Q25 and MiXCR, retaining productive beta sequences. CDR3 protein duplicates are merged, each entry listing the most common genes and DNA. The table for this sample lists 350,000 or so distinct CDR3 sequences; under 25% of them were counted only once. Of the sample, about 12% falls within the top ten clones. The sequenced sample was PBMCs or a T cell subset sorted from them (not recorded which). The receptors stem from an adult woman who had mild COVID-19 (a few samples of this study predate the infection). The sample titles of this study are shuffled in the database, so cell type and time point are left out; the donor was told from shared clones.

The chain combines TRBV3-1 with TRBJ1-2; D ambiguous. Germline CDR1 and CDR2: LGHDT and YNNKEL (reference sequence). The germline V and J ends were trimmed by 4 bases and 5 bases, with 26 bases remaining between them. This CDR3 has 18 residues. The CDR3 DNA follows: TGTGCCAGCAGCCCCCCCGTGAGTAGCCCGCCTGGGGAATATGGCTACACCTTC. This encodes CASSPPVSSPPGEYGYTF.

This clonotype has only a few counts. V is TRBV3-1 and J is TRBJ2-3, with D possibly being TRBD2 (7 bases). CDR3 length: 18 amino acids. Germline loops: CDR1 LGHDT, CDR2 YNNKEL (reference sequence). V lost 2 bases, J lost 2 bases, and 20 bases lay in between. CDR3 region: CASSQPMGASGITDTQYF. The CDR3, as DNA: TGTGCCAGCAGCCAACCTATGGGGGCTAGCGGCATCACAGATACGCAGTATTTT.

The chain recombines TRBV24-1 with TRBJ2-6; D perhaps matches TRBD2 (5 bases). V dropped 3 bases and J dropped 1 base, with 6 bases sitting between them. The CDR3 runs to 15 residues. Germline-derived CDR1 and CDR2 are KGHDR and SFDVKD. The CDR3 spells CATSDRESGANVLTF. The CDR3 region has the DNA TGTGCCACCAGTGATAGGGAGTCTGGGGCCAACGTCCTGACTTTC.

The rearrangement uses TRBV5-1 and TRBJ2-1, with D tentatively TRBD1 (5 bases). The CDR3 covers 15 residues. The V gene lost 1 base and the J gene lost 3 bases, with 11 bases spanning the gap. Germline CDR1 is SGHRS and CDR2 is YFSETQ. CDR3 sequence (DNA): TGCGCCAGCAGCTTGTTGGGGCTGGACTACAATGAGCAGTTCTTC. It yields the protein CASSLLGLDYNEQFF.

This clonotype was found a few times. This chain links TRBV12-3 or TRBV12-4 with TRBJ2-1; D possibly corresponds to TRBD2 (5 bases). The V end was cut by 2 bases, the J end by 3 bases, with 11 bases between. The CDR3 extends over 15 amino acids. The CDR3 coding sequence is TGTGCCAGCAGTTTATGGGGAGATCGCTACAATGAGCAGTTCTTC. Translation: CASSLWGDRYNEQFF.